The subject of this entry is one TCR beta chain. This CDR3 fails to terminate in the conserved phenylalanine or tryptophan, so it likely reflects a read error. The sample originates from a study of T cells in Graves' hyperthyroidism and ophthalmopathy. The CDR3 consists of 15 residues. Germline lookup yields CDR1 MNHEY and CDR2 SVGAGI. Unmatched junction bases numbered 9, after V lost 4 bases and J lost 4 bases. Using RNA transcripts as the source, TCR beta CDR3 regions were amplified. The primer set for the first-round RT-PCR of the TCR CDR3 was HTBI. TCRdb reanalysed the multiplex PCR reads using MiXCR and keeps one entry per CDR3 protein. The table shows 500,000 to 700,000 distinct CDR3 sequences, with 16% occurring only once.

This receptor was identified in a woman aged 18 to 35 with Graves' hyperthyroidism. The chain recombines TRBV6-5 with TRBJ2-7, with 8 bases lining up with TRBD1. Sequencing was carried out using blood. The CDR3 DNA reads TGTGCCAGCAGTTCCTTGGACAGGGCACGGTACGAGCAGTACCTC. Translating gives CASSSLDRARYEQYL.